The 27 T cell receptor beta chains listed next were all sequenced from one sample in a study of regulatory T cells in long-lasting Graves disease. The TCR beta library used iRepertoire HTBI primers with Arm-PCR amplification of CDR3. TCRdb re-called the multiplex PCR reads with MiXCR, one entry per CDR3 protein. The sample carries about 430,000 distinct CDR3 sequences, 20% to 25% recorded once. Documented time point: persistent/refractory GD, antithyroid drugs over 5 years with positive TRAb. PBMCs provided the RNA from which the TCR library was made. The sequences come from peripheral blood mononuclear cells (PBMCs), collected when the disease was refractory, from a patient treated with antithyroid drugs. The origin of the receptors is a female donor with Graves disease.

This clonotype was counted at least ten times. The CDR3: CASSDQPQHF. The CDR3 bases are TGTGCCAGCAGTGATCAGCCCCAGCATTTT. The rearrangement uses TRBV6-2 or TRBV6-3 and TRBJ1-5, with unresolved D. The CDR3 runs to 10 residues. V was clipped by 5 bases and J by 5 bases, with 1 base between them. The V gene's germline CDR1 is MNHEY and CDR2 SVGEGT.

This clonotype has a count of ten or more. The rearrangement links TRBV3-1 to TRBJ1-1; 9 nucleotides match TRBD1. Germline CDR1 is LGHDT and CDR2 is YNNKEL (reference sequence). Trimming removed 3 bases from V and 1 base from J; junction bases left unmatched: 3. The CDR3 is 15 residues long. This chain's CDR3 is CASSQYRGQNTEAFF. DNA of the CDR3: TGTGCCAGCAGCCAGTACAGGGGGCAGAACACTGAAGCTTTCTTT.

This clonotype was detected many times. The chain recombines TRBV7-9 with TRBJ1-1, with TRBD1 matching over 10 bases. The V segment lost 2 bases and the J segment 4 bases; nucleotides outside the gene matches: 4. CDR1 is SEHNR, CDR2 FQNEAQ, per germline (reference sequence). The CDR3 extends over 15 amino acids. This CDR3 is CASSLKGQGTTEAFF. The CDR3 DNA is TGTGCCAGCAGCTTAAAGGGACAGGGGACCACTGAAGCTTTCTTT.

This clonotype was observed a few times. The rearrangement uses TRBV6-1 and TRBJ2-3; D may be TRBD2 (6 bases). Trimming left V 1 base short and J 2 bases short, with 10 bases between. The CDR3 totals 15 residues. The germline V gene has CDR1 MNHNS and CDR2 SASEGT. CDR3 region: CASSEGGRDTDTQYF. The CDR3 coding sequence is TGTGCCAGCAGTGAAGGCGGGCGGGACACAGATACGCAGTATTTT.

This clonotype was detected many times. This chain links TRBV7-9 with TRBJ2-5; D is unclear. CDR1 is SEHNR, CDR2 FQNEAQ, per germline (reference sequence). V lost 1 base and J 5 bases, leaving 11 bases between the germline ends. This CDR3 is built from 14 residues. Here the CDR3 DNA reads TGTGCCAGCAGCTTAGACGTACAGTTCGAGACCCAGTACTTC. This gives the protein CASSLDVQFETQYF. Full variable domain (rest looked up from reference TRBV7-9 and TRBJ2-5): DTGVSQNPRHKITKRGQNVTFRCDPISEHNRLYWYRQTLGQGPEFLTYFQNEAQLEKSRLLSDRFSAERPKGSFSTLEIQRTEQGDSAMYLCASSLDVQFETQYFGPGTRLLVL.

The chain combines TRBV5-1 with TRBJ2-2; the match to TRBD1 covers 9 bases. Germline assignment: CDR1 SGHRS and CDR2 YFSETQ. This CDR3 contains 16 residues. J was trimmed by 6 bases and V by 6 bases; bases with no gene match: 12. The CDR3 nucleotides are TGCGCCAGCACCTCCCCTGGGGACAGGGATCCCGGGGAGCTGTTTTTT. This gives the protein CASTSPGDRDPGELFF.

The chain combines TRBV3-1 with TRBJ2-7, with 7 positions matching TRBD2. The CDR3 runs 14 residues. CDR1 and CDR2 (germline): LGHDT, YNNKEL (reference sequence). The junction had 5 bases not matched to a gene; V was cut back by 0 bases and J by 6 bases. CDR3 in DNA: TGTGCCAGCAGCCAAGAAAGGACTAGTTCCGAGCAGTACTTC. Its protein is CASSQERTSSEQYF.

A note on this clonotype: The junction and the germline gene differ at one end; a read error may be behind it. V is TRBV6-1 and J is TRBJ1-3; D not resolved. This CDR3 comprises 15 residues. Germline CDR1 and CDR2: MNHNS and SASEGT. The chain's CDR3 is CASSLDGLSGSTIYF. CDR3 in DNA: TGTGCCAGCAGTCTAGACGGCTTATCAGGAAGCACCATATATTTT.

This clonotype has at least ten counts. The V call is TRBV29-1, the J call TRBJ2-7; TRBD2 matches 8 bases. CDR1 and CDR2 from the germline V gene are SQVTM and ANQGSEA. V lost 5 bases to trimming and J lost 5 bases; unmatched junction nucleotides: 11. There are 14 residues in the CDR3. CDR3 loop: CSVLIPGRAHEQYF. Here the CDR3 DNA reads TGCAGCGTTCTTATCCCCGGGAGGGCCCACGAGCAGTACTTC.

This chain uses TRBV5-1 with TRBJ2-3; D not resolved. The CDR3 extends over 16 amino acids. With 0 bases removed from V and 2 bases from J, the gap between germline ends came to 13 bases. The germline gives CDR1 SGHRS, CDR2 YFSETQ. The CDR3 spells CASSLGQWEDTDTQYF. The CDR3 bases are TGCGCCAGCAGCTTGGGGCAGTGGGAAGACACAGATACGCAGTATTTT.

This clonotype was observed many times. This chain uses TRBV7-8 with TRBJ1-6, with TRBD1 identical over 9 bases. This CDR3 region has 15 residues. V lost 4 bases to trimming and J lost 7 bases; unmatched junction nucleotides: 5. Germline loops: CDR1 SGHVS, CDR2 FQNEAQ. The CDR3 DNA reads as TGTGCCAGCAGCTCACACAGGGGGCAAAATTCACCCCTCCACTTT. Translated: CASSSHRGQNSPLHF.

As regards this clonotype: Possible read error: a much larger clone is one base away. This chain connects TRBV15 to TRBJ2-7; 7 nucleotides match TRBD1. In germline, CDR1 is LNHNV, CDR2 YYDKDF (reference sequence). The CDR3 totals 14 residues. The CDR3 is CATSSRQGSHEQYF. The CDR3 DNA reads TGTGCCACCAGCAGTCGACAGGGCTCCCACGAGCAGTACTTC.

As for this clonotype: One end of the junction is discordant with germline, which a read error may explain. The chain employs TRBV29-1 and TRBJ2-1; D possibly corresponds to TRBD2 (6 bases). The CDR3 has 18 amino acids. Germline V gene lookup returns CDR1 SQVTM and CDR2 ANQGSEA. The CDR3 region has the DNA TGCGGCGTTGTAGTTGGGGTGGGAGGTAGAATGGTCGTTCATGAGCAGTTCTTC. The encoded protein is CGVVVGVGGRMVVHEQFF.

The V gene is TRBV4-1, the J gene TRBJ1-1; tentatively, D is TRBD1 (5 bases). The CDR3 consists of 18 residues. The V gene lost 4 bases and the J gene lost 2 bases, with 23 bases spanning the gap. From germline, CDR1 is MGHRA and CDR2 YSYEKL. CDR3 in amino acids: CASSLLGLRGGYNTEAFF. In DNA form, the CDR3 reads TGCGCCAGCAGCCTATTAGGGCTGAGGGGAGGGTATAACACTGAAGCTTTCTTT.

This clonotype was picked up many times. The rearrangement links TRBV2 to TRBJ2-7, with TRBD1 matching over 9 bases. J lost 9 bases, V lost 5 bases, and 8 bases had no gene match. Per germline, CDR1 SNHLY and CDR2 FYNNEI. The CDR3 is 13 amino acids. The CDR3 here is CASSPGQGRGQYF. The CDR3 DNA follows: TGTGCCAGCAGTCCGGGACAGGGAAGGGGGCAGTACTTC.

This clonotype appeared many times. This chain uses TRBV2 with TRBJ1-4; 8 bases map to TRBD1. CDR3 size: 14 residues. J was trimmed by 4 bases and V by 8 bases; bases with no gene match: 6. Germline assignment: CDR1 SNHLY and CDR2 FYNNEI. The CDR3 sequence: CASRRDRINEKLFF. As DNA, the CDR3 is TGTGCCAGCCGGCGGGACAGGATTAATGAAAAACTGTTTTTT.

The rearrangement uses TRBV20-1 and TRBJ1-4, with 8 bases aligning to TRBD1. The CDR3 is 14 residues long. V lost 6 bases to trimming and J lost 5 bases; unmatched junction nucleotides: 8. Germline CDR1 is DFQATT and CDR2 is SNEGSKA (reference sequence). CDR3 sequence (DNA): TGCAGTGCCCCCGGACAGGGAGGGAATGAAAAACTGTTTTTT. Encoded protein: CSAPGQGGNEKLFF.

The chain employs TRBV27 and TRBJ2-7; 9 bases match TRBD1. The CDR3 sequence is 13 residues long. The germline V gene has CDR1 MNHEY and CDR2 SMNVEV (reference sequence). V lost 10 bases, J lost 0 bases, and 4 bases stayed unmatched. The CDR3 reads CATGTGISYEQYF. In DNA form, the CDR3 reads TGTGCCACCGGGACAGGGATCTCCTACGAGCAGTACTTC.

About this clonotype: This may arise from a read error, as a much more abundant clone is one base away. The CDR3 DNA reads as TGTGCCAGCAGCCCACTAGCGGAAGACACCCAGTACTTC. Translating it yields CASSPLAEDTQYF. The chain is built from TRBV6-2 or TRBV6-3 and TRBJ2-5; TRBD2 agrees at 8 bases. Per germline, CDR1 MNHEY and CDR2 SVGEGT. The CDR3 runs 13 residues.

This clonotype has at least ten counts. The chain links TRBV5-1 to TRBJ2-7; 9 bases fit TRBD1. The CDR3 is 15 amino acids. V shed 3 bases and J 5 bases; nucleotides not matched to a gene: 9. Per the germline V gene, CDR1 is SGHRS and CDR2 is YFSETQ. The CDR3, as DNA: TGCGCCAGCAGCTGGGGCGGACAGGGGTACAACGAGCAGTACTTC. Protein: CASSWGGQGYNEQYF.

For this clonotype: A much larger clonotype is one base distant, so this may be a read error. Here the CDR3 omits its conserved ending phenylalanine or tryptophan, so a read error is the likely source. The chain employs TRBV7-6 and TRBJ2-5; the match to TRBD1 covers 7 bases. CDR1 SGHVS and CDR2 FNYEAQ come from the germline V gene. V was pared by 6 bases and J by 0 bases, with 4 bases of the junction left unmatched. The CDR3 runs 14 residues. CDR3 DNA: TGTGCCAGCAGTCGAACAGGGGACCAAGAGACCCAGTACTCC. It is translated as CASSRTGDQETQYS.

This clonotype has more than one count but fewer than ten. The rearrangement joins TRBV20-1 to TRBJ2-1; D ambiguous. CDR3 length: 15 amino acids. The V end was cut by 6 bases, the J end by 3 bases, with 18 bases between. Germline V gives CDR1 DFQATT, CDR2 SNEGSKA (reference sequence). CDR3 DNA sequence: TGCAGTGCCTCTAGGGTAGAAGGGCGCTACAATGAGCAGTTCTTC. Translating gives CSASRVEGRYNEQFF.

This clonotype showed up just once. V gene TRBV4-1 combines with J gene TRBJ2-5; no clear D gene. The CDR3 is 14 amino acids. Germline-derived CDR1 and CDR2 are MGHRA and YSYEKL. The V gene lost 2 bases and the J gene lost 0 bases, with 7 bases spanning the gap. The CDR3 protein is CASSQRWYQETQYF. The DNA for the CDR3 is TGCGCCAGCAGCCAACGCTGGTACCAAGAGACCCAGTACTTC.

This clonotype was seen only a few times. This rearrangement joins TRBV9 to TRBJ2-5; unclear D gene. The V and J ends lost 0 bases and 4 bases respectively, with 7 bases between them. The CDR3 is made up of 13 amino acids. CDR1 is SGDLS, CDR2 YYNGEE, per germline. The CDR3 here is CASSVDLRETQYF. The CDR3 DNA sequence: TGTGCCAGCAGCGTAGACTTAAGAGAGACCCAGTACTTC.

This clonotype has at least ten counts. The chain couples TRBV2 to TRBJ2-7; weak D call: TRBD2 (6 bases). Germline CDR1 reads SNHLY; CDR2 reads FYNNEI. The CDR3 consists of 12 residues. V lost 8 bases to trimming and J lost 4 bases, with 12 bases between them. This chain's CDR3 is CASLGTLYEQYF. In nucleotides, the CDR3 is TGTGCCAGCCTCGGGACTTTATACGAGCAGTACTTC.

Details on this clonotype: At one end, the junction sequence differs from germline, possibly due to a read error. This sequence joins TRBV7-3 and TRBJ2-7; 11 nucleotides align to TRBD2. The CDR3 has 15 amino acids. The germline V gene has CDR1 SGHTA and CDR2 FQGTGA. As DNA, the CDR3 is TGTGCCAGCAGCATAACTAGCGGGAGTTCCTACGAGCAGTACTTC. Translating gives CASSITSGSSYEQYF.

This clonotype was seen at least ten times. The genes are TRBV6-1 and TRBJ1-1; 9 bases match TRBD1. The J segment lost 5 bases and the V segment lost 6 bases, leaving 7 bases of the junction unmatched. Germline lookup yields CDR1 MNHNS and CDR2 SASEGT. There are 14 residues in the CDR3. CDR3 nucleotide sequence: TGTGCCAGCAGCTCAGGACAGGGGATAACTGAAGCTTTCTTT. This codes for CASSSGQGITEAFF.